The 4 T cell receptor beta chains below all came from one sample that was sequenced in a study of radiotherapy plus CTLA-4 blockade in lung cancer. Profiling relied on immunoSEQ multiplex PCR, and the TCRdb table lists in-frame clones only, not all of them. The sample has about 120,000 clones; 90% are singletons. The material was peripheral blood, obtained from a patient treated with radiotherapy plus ipilimumab. These receptors all come from a human donor with non-small cell lung cancer that progressed on radiotherapy plus ipilimumab.

In DNA, the CDR3 is TGTGCCAGTAATCCCTCTACCCCATCGGGGACCGGGGAGCTGTTTTTT. It is translated as CASNPSTPSGTGELFF. This chain links TRBV19 with TRBJ2-2; TRBD2 might be the D (5 bases). The germline V gene has CDR1 LNHDA and CDR2 SQIVND (reference sequence). The CDR3 sequence is 16 residues long. The ends were cut back, 7 bases at V and 5 bases at J, with 20 bases in the middle.

This chain connects TRBV4-2 to TRBJ2-7, with 7 bases that match TRBD2. Trimming took 0 bases from V and 3 from J; bases not matched to a gene: 5. Germline-derived CDR1 and CDR2 are LGHNA and YNFKEQ. This CDR3 is built from 15 residues. Written as DNA, the CDR3 is TGTGCCAGCAGCCAAGACGAGACTAGCTTCTACGAGCAGTACTTC. This encodes CASSQDETSFYEQYF.

This clone was observed once. V usage is TRBV13 and J usage is TRBJ2-7; TRBD1 aligns across 9 bases. The CDR3 is made up of 16 amino acids. Germline V lookup: CDR1 PRHDT, CDR2 FYEKMQ (reference sequence). V lost 4 bases and J lost 2; bases outside the gene matches: 9. The CDR3 loop reads CASSSPGQGMAYEQYF. Written as DNA, the CDR3 is TGTGCCAGCAGCTCACCGGGACAGGGCATGGCCTACGAGCAGTACTTC. Full variable domain (rest looked up from reference TRBV13 and TRBJ2-7): AAGVIQSPRHLIKEKRETATLKCYPIPRHDTVYWYQQGPGQDPQFLISFYEKMQSDKGSIPDRFSAQQFSDYHSELNMSSLELGDSALYFCASSSPGQGMAYEQYFGPGTRLTVT.

This rearrangement joins TRBV6-4 to TRBJ1-5; D not certain. The ends were cut back, 0 bases at V and 0 bases at J, with 9 bases in the middle. The length of the CDR3 is 16 residues. Per the germline V gene, CDR1 is MRHNA and CDR2 is SNTAGT. For the CDR3, the DNA is TGTGCCAGCAGTGACTCGTACAGCTATAGCAATCAGCCCCAGCATTTT. As protein: CASSDSYSYSNQPQHF.